These 7 T cell receptor beta chains share one sample of origin, sequenced in a study of cytomegalovirus exposure and HLA in healthy donors. The PCR made use of 60 Vbeta and 13 Jbeta primers. Measured with immunoSEQ multiplex PCR; TCRdb has only the in-frame clones, and not every one. The sample has approximately 110,000 clones; around 67% are singletons. The material sequenced was PBMCs. All receptors derive from a man in his sixties in good health and CMV-seropositive.

The V and J genes are TRBV7-9 and TRBJ2-3; 11 nucleotides agree with TRBD2. The CDR3 length is 19 residues. The J segment lost 4 bases and the V segment lost 6 bases, leaving 18 bases of the junction unmatched. Germline loops: CDR1 SEHNR, CDR2 FQNEAQ (reference sequence). CDR3 in DNA: TGTGCCAGCAGAGATAGGGGCGGGGCTAGCGGGGGGCTTGCAGATACGCAGTATTTT. It codes for CASRDRGGASGGLADTQYF. Together with reference TRBV7-9 and TRBJ2-3, the CDR3 gives the full variable domain: DTGVSQNPRHKITKRGQNVTFRCDPISEHNRLYWYRQTLGQGPEFLTYFQNEAQLEKSRLLSDRFSAERPKGSFSTLEIQRTEQGDSAMYLCASRDRGGASGGLADTQYFGPGTRLTVL.

The V call is TRBV27, the J call TRBJ2-5; maybe TRBD1 (6 bases). Between the trimmed V and J ends, which lost 4 bases and 2 bases, there was a span of 14 bases. Germline V gives CDR1 MNHEY, CDR2 SMNVEV (reference sequence). The CDR3 contains 15 residues. CDR3 sequence: CASSSLQGLQETQYF. The CDR3 DNA reads TGTGCCAGCAGTTCCCTCCAGGGGCTGCAAGAGACCCAGTACTTC.

The V gene is TRBV21-1, the J gene TRBJ2-5; the table's D call, TRBD2, has no DNA check behind it. The J call may be incorrect, as the DNA end agrees better with TRBJ2-7. TRBV21-1 is designated a pseudogene. The CDR3 is made up of 15 amino acids. CDR3 sequence (DNA): TGTGCCAGCGGGGAGGACGGTTCAGGGCTCTACGAGCAGTACTTC. This gives the protein CASGEDGSGLYEQYF.

This clone has just a few counts. This chain connects TRBV2 to TRBJ1-3; D remains ambiguous. CDR1 SNHLY and CDR2 FYNNEI come from the germline V gene. Trimming took off 7 bases at V and 0 bases at J, with 7 bases between the two ends. The CDR3 loop spans 13 amino acids. As DNA, the CDR3 is TGTGCCAGCAACGCGAACTCTGGAAACACCATATATTTT. Amino acid sequence: CASNANSGNTIYF.

The chain combines TRBV28 with TRBJ1-5; 9 nucleotides align to TRBD1. Germline-derived CDR1 and CDR2 are MDHEN and SYDVKM. The length of the CDR3 is 15 residues. The V gene end was trimmed by 5 bases and the J gene end by 1 base; junction bases not matched to a gene: 3. The CDR3 spells CASSRQGVSNQPQHF. The CDR3 DNA is TGTGCCAGCAGTCGACAGGGGGTAAGCAATCAGCCCCAGCATTTT.

This clone was seen more than once but under ten times. J is TRBJ2-7 and V is TRBV5-4; perhaps TRBD2 as D (6 bases). V gave up 0 bases and J gave up 6 bases, with 16 bases separating them. Germline CDR1 reads SGHNT; CDR2 reads YYREEE (reference sequence). The CDR3 extends over 15 amino acids. CDR3 DNA sequence: TGTGCCAGCAGCTTGGTGTCCCGGGGCGGGGCCGAGCAGTACTTC. This sequence encodes CASSLVSRGGAEQYF.

The genes are TRBV5-1 and TRBJ2-5; 9 positions match TRBD1. V gave up 2 bases and J gave up 5 bases; unmatched junction bases: 10. The CDR3 covers 16 residues. Germline V gives CDR1 SGHRS, CDR2 YFSETQ. The CDR3 here is CASSFRGDREVETQYF. The CDR3 DNA reads TGCGCCAGCAGCTTTAGGGGGGACAGGGAGGTGGAGACCCAGTACTTC.